Presented here are 9 T cell receptor beta chains from one specimen sequenced in a study of vaccination and CD4 T cells after COVID-19. Documented treatment: approximately nine-day PBMC culture with coronavirus spike peptide pools or control peptides (ViraFEST assay). Cultured CD4+ T-cell DNA underwent Oncomine TCR Beta short-read sequencing. TCRdb analysed the PCR reads with MiXCR anew, one entry per CDR3 protein. The sample holds around 15,000 distinct CDR3 sequences, about 53% seen once. Their cognate antigens are unknown. Sequenced sample: CD4+ T cells from blood, cultured in vitro. The receptors originated from a human donor who had recovered from COVID-19.

The chain has TRBV20-1 and TRBJ2-7; TRBD2 might be the D (5 bases). The CDR3 covers 11 residues. V dropped 3 bases and J dropped 4 bases, with 7 bases sitting between them. The V gene's germline CDR1 is DFQATT and CDR2 SNEGSKA (reference sequence). The CDR3 region has the DNA TGCAGTGCTAGGGAGGCATACGAGCAGTACTTC. It translates to CSAREAYEQYF.

This chain links TRBV25-1 with TRBJ1-6; no reliable D call. V lost 3 bases and J 2 bases, leaving 8 bases between the germline ends. The CDR3 is made up of 15 amino acids. Germline V gene lookup returns CDR1 MGHDK and CDR2 SYGVNS. The CDR3 nucleotides read TGTGCCAGCAGTGAGGGTAGTCCCTATAATTCACCCCTCCACTTT. Translating it yields CASSEGSPYNSPLHF.

This clonotype was seen once. The J gene is TRBJ2-2, the V gene TRBV5-1; D perhaps matches TRBD2 (5 bases). Germline V gene lookup returns CDR1 SGHRS and CDR2 YFSETQ. The V end was cut by 4 bases, the J end by 8 bases, with 15 bases between. The CDR3 length is 14 residues. The CDR3 here is CASSIYTGSGELFF. The CDR3 nucleotides read TGCGCCAGCAGCATCTATACGGGATCGGGGGAGCTGTTTTTT.

This clonotype came up a few times. The rearrangement joins TRBV6-1 to TRBJ1-5; TRBD1 is a possible D gene (5 bases). V lost 6 bases, J lost 2 bases, and 17 bases lay in between. This CDR3 region has 16 residues. Germline CDR1 reads MNHNS; CDR2 reads SASEGT. The CDR3 spells CASSSLWGRGNQPQHF. The CDR3, as DNA: TGTGCCAGCAGCTCCCTATGGGGACGAGGCAATCAGCCCCAGCATTTT.

The rearrangement uses TRBV19 and TRBJ2-1; TRBD2 matches 8 bases. Trimming at V came to 5 bases and at J to 7 bases, leaving 10 bases not matched to a gene. The CDR3 is made up of 15 amino acids. CDR1 is LNHDA and CDR2 is SQIVND in the germline V gene (reference sequence). This CDR3 is CASSPRSGSLNEQFF. The CDR3 nucleotides are TGTGCCAGTAGTCCGAGAAGCGGGAGTTTAAATGAGCAGTTCTTC.

The rearrangement joins TRBV20-1 to TRBJ2-7; D ambiguous. The CDR3 runs to 12 residues. Trimming took 6 bases from V and 0 from J, leaving 9 bases between them. From germline, CDR1 is DFQATT and CDR2 SNEGSKA (reference sequence). CDR3 nucleotides: TGCAGTGCGTGGCGGAGCTCCTACGAGCAGTACTTC. Protein product: CSAWRSSYEQYF.

DNA of the CDR3: TGTGCCTGGAGTGTACCGTTCGGAGGGACCTACGAGCAGTACTTC. This translates into CAWSVPFGGTYEQYF. V is TRBV30 and J is TRBJ2-7; D possibly corresponds to TRBD2 (6 bases). Germline V lookup: CDR1 GTSNPN, CDR2 SVGIG (reference sequence). The CDR3 extends over 15 amino acids. V dropped 0 bases and J dropped 2 bases, with 14 bases sitting between them.

V usage is TRBV20-1 and J usage is TRBJ2-4; D gene uncertain. The CDR3 sequence is 15 residues long. Per germline, CDR1 DFQATT and CDR2 SNEGSKA (reference sequence). V lost 1 base and J lost 0, with 10 bases in between. Here the CDR3 DNA reads TGCAGTGCTAGAGTTCCGGCACTAGCCAAAAACATTCAGTACTTC. Translation gives CSARVPALAKNIQYF.

The gene calls are TRBV7-6 and TRBJ2-3; 12 bases are shared with TRBD2. The CDR3 length is 16 residues. CDR1 is SGHVS and CDR2 is FNYEAQ in the germline V gene. Trimming removed 5 bases from V and 3 bases from J; junction bases left unmatched: 6. The CDR3 bases are TGTGCCAGCAGCCCGCGGACTAGCGGGGTTACAGATACGCAGTATTTT. This codes for CASSPRTSGVTDTQYF.